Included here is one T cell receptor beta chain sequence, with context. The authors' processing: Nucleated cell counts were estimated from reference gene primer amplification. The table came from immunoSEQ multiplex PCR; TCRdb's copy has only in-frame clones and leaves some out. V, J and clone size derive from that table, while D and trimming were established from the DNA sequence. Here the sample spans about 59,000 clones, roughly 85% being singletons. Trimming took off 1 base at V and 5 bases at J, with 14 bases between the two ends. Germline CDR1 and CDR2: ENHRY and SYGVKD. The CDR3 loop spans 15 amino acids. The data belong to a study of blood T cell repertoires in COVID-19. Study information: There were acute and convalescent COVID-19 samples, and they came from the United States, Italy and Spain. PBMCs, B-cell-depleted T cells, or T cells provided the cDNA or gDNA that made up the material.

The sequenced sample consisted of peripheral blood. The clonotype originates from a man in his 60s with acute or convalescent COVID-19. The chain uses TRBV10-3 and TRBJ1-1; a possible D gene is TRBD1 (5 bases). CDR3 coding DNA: TGTGCCATCAGTGAGTACGGGGGGGAGGGGACTGAAGCTTTCTTT. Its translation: CAISEYGGEGTEAFF.